This T cell receptor beta chain was sequenced in a study of T cells in localized non-small cell lung cancer. Points from the study as a whole: With higher T cell density in blood came longer overall survival. Out of the top 100 tumor clones, a median around 57 were seen in adjacent lung. Uninvolved adjacent lung, not tumor, had the highest T cell clonality.

Deletions cut 8 bases from V and 11 bases from J, with 21 bases between. CDR3 length equals 13 residues. Germline V gene data show CDR1 as LNHDA and CDR2 as SQIVND (reference sequence). Remarks on this clone: Its target is unknown.

Assay used: immunoSEQ multiplex PCR; TCRdb lists only in-frame clones, some missing. The sample carries around 41,000 clones, 90% to 95% recorded once. The sample consisted of PBMCs, taken before any cancer treatment. The chain is built from TRBV19 and TRBJ1-1; D possibly corresponds to TRBD1 (5 bases). This TCR came from a woman between 35 and 75 years old with stage II lung adenocarcinoma. The CDR3 DNA sequence: TGTGCCAGTTCCCGAACAGGTGTGGGGCAGGCTTTCTTT. It specifies CASSRTGVGQAFF. The complete variable domain, with remaining parts taken from reference TRBV19 and TRBJ1-1, reads DGGITQSPKYLFRKEGQNVTLSCEQNLNHDAMYWYRQDPGQGLRLIYYSQIVNDFQKGDIAEGYSVSREKKESFPLTVTSAQKNPTAFYLCASSRTGVGQAFFGQGTRLTVV.